These 28 T cell receptor beta chains came from one sample sequenced in a study of CD8 T cells in ankylosing spondylitis. TCRdb ran MiXCR on the 5' RACE reads and lists one entry per CDR3 protein. The sample includes a few hundred thousand distinct CDR3 sequences, roughly a tenth seen only once; the top ten take around 6.5%. Material for sequencing was blood, either unsorted or a sorted T cell fraction (not recorded which). These receptor sequences come from a male donor with ankylosing spondylitis or in good health (not recorded which).

There are many counts of this clonotype. V and J are TRBV12-3 or TRBV12-4 and TRBJ1-5, with D unclear. The CDR3 totals 13 residues. The V and J ends lost 6 bases and 8 bases respectively, with 14 bases between them. CDR3 sequence reads: CASSPVGGEPQHF. CDR3 DNA: TGTGCCAGCAGCCCCGTCGGTGGGGAGCCCCAGCATTTT.

There are many counts of this clonotype. V is TRBV20-1 and J is TRBJ2-5; TRBD1 matches at 9 bases. The trim removed 4 bases at V and 11 bases at J, leaving 14 bases unmatched. The CDR3 extends over 14 amino acids. CDR1 DFQATT and CDR2 SNEGSKA come from the germline V gene (reference sequence). The CDR3 spells CSATGTGPTYVQYF. The CDR3 DNA reads as TGCAGTGCTACCGGGACAGGGCCAACTTATGTTCAGTACTTC.

V usage is TRBV11-1 and J usage is TRBJ2-3, with 10 positions matching TRBD2. Germline V lookup: CDR1 SGHAT, CDR2 FQDESV (reference sequence). The CDR3 sequence is 18 residues long. Trimming removed 6 bases from V and 2 bases from J; junction bases left unmatched: 14. CDR3: CASRSQIASGGVTDTQYF. The CDR3 coding sequence is TGTGCCAGCAGGTCCCAAATCGCTAGCGGGGGAGTCACAGATACGCAGTATTTT.

The chain uses TRBV5-5 and TRBJ2-7, with D hard to call. The CDR3 is 13 amino acids. Germline V gene data show CDR1 as SGHKS and CDR2 as YYEKEE (reference sequence). Deletions cut 0 bases from V and 6 bases from J, with 10 bases between. The CDR3 region has the DNA TGTGCCAGCAGCTTGGCCGCGAGCAGCGAGCAGTACTTC. Its protein product is CASSLAASSEQYF.

This clonotype was seen ten or more times. This CDR3 reads CASRASTGAQYF. CDR3 coding DNA: TGTGCCAGCAGAGCATCGACGGGGGCGCAGTATTTT. The V and J genes are TRBV25-1 and TRBJ2-3; a possible D gene is TRBD2 (6 bases). The CDR3 sequence is 12 residues long. The germline V gene has CDR1 MGHDK and CDR2 SYGVNS. Deletions cut 6 bases from V and 10 bases from J, with 14 bases between. Combining the CDR3 with reference TRBV25-1 and TRBJ2-3 gives the whole variable domain EADIYQTPRYLVIGTGKKITLECSQTMGHDKMYWYQQDPGMELHLIHYSYGVNSTEKGDLSSESTVSRIRTEHFPLTLESARPSHTSQYLCASRASTGAQYFGPGTRLTVL.

This clonotype was observed many times. The rearrangement links TRBV4-2 to TRBJ2-7, with D possibly matching TRBD1 (5 bases). CDR3 length: 17 amino acids. Trimming took 2 bases from V and 3 from J, leaving 20 bases between them. Germline V CDR1 and CDR2: LGHNA, YNFKEQ. CDR3 nucleotide sequence: TGTGCCAGCAGCCAAAACAGGTATGGGCAGTTTCTCTACGAGCAGTACTTC. This gives the protein CASSQNRYGQFLYEQYF.

The genes are TRBV3-1 and TRBJ2-7; possibly TRBD1 or TRBD2 for D (5 bases each). V lost 1 base and J lost 2, with 12 bases in between. Germline-derived CDR1 and CDR2 are LGHDT and YNNKEL (reference sequence). There are 15 residues in the CDR3. The CDR3 here is CASSQVYGTTYEQYF. The CDR3 DNA reads as TGTGCCAGCAGCCAAGTATATGGGACGACCTACGAGCAGTACTTC.

This clonotype occurred many times. CDR3 sequence: CATSDEIQETQYF. The CDR3 bases are TGTGCCACCAGTGATGAGATCCAAGAGACCCAGTACTTC. This sequence joins TRBV24-1 and TRBJ2-5; D gene ambiguous. The CDR3 totals 13 residues. Trimming cost V 3 bases and J 1 base, with 5 bases left between them. Germline V gene sequence: CDR1 KGHDR, CDR2 SFDVKD.

This clonotype was recorded many times. The V and J genes are TRBV24-1 and TRBJ2-5, with 9 bases identical to TRBD1. V was pared by 4 bases and J by 5 bases, with 4 bases of the junction left unmatched. Per the germline V gene, CDR1 is KGHDR and CDR2 is SFDVKD. CDR3 length: 14 residues. CDR3 sequence: CATSEQGARETQYF. As DNA, the CDR3 is TGTGCCACCAGTGAACAGGGGGCGCGGGAGACCCAGTACTTC.

This clonotype was seen repeatedly, ten times or more. The rearrangement links TRBV5-1 to TRBJ2-1; 7 bases agree with TRBD2. The CDR3 is made up of 15 amino acids. The junction had 8 bases not matched to a gene; V was cut back by 1 base and J by 7 bases. Germline V gives CDR1 SGHRS, CDR2 YFSETQ. The CDR3 nucleotides read TGCGCCAGCAGCTTGCTGGCGGGAGTGTCGAATGAGCAGTTCTTC. It specifies CASSLLAGVSNEQFF.

This clonotype was observed many times. The V and J genes are TRBV29-1 and TRBJ1-2, with TRBD1 identical over 7 bases. Germline lookup yields CDR1 SQVTM and CDR2 ANQGSEA. The CDR3 is 12 amino acids. V was pared by 6 bases and J by 3 bases, with 4 bases of the junction left unmatched. DNA of the CDR3: TGCAGCGTCGCCGGACAGGACTATGGCTACACCTTC. This encodes CSVAGQDYGYTF.

The table lists this clonotype with many counts. V and J are TRBV3-1 and TRBJ2-7, with D tentatively TRBD1 (6 bases). Deletions cut 4 bases from V and 0 bases from J, with 10 bases between. Germline CDR1 LGHDT, CDR2 YNNKEL (reference sequence). The CDR3 loop spans 14 amino acids. The CDR3 region is CASSRWDNSYEQYF. CDR3 DNA: TGTGCCAGCAGCCGCTGGGACAACTCCTACGAGCAGTACTTC.

This clonotype was recorded at least ten times. The rearrangement links TRBV5-1 to TRBJ2-7; TRBD1 matches 7 bases. This CDR3 is built from 13 residues. CDR1 SGHRS and CDR2 YFSETQ come from the germline V gene. V gave up 3 bases and J gave up 2 bases; unmatched junction bases: 2. CDR3 in DNA: TGCGCCAGCAGCTACGGACAGGCCTACGAGCAGTACTTC. It yields the protein CASSYGQAYEQYF.

In its sample, this clonotype was seen many times. The genes are TRBV20-1 and TRBJ2-3; 8 nucleotides agree with TRBD1. Germline lookup yields CDR1 DFQATT and CDR2 SNEGSKA (reference sequence). The CDR3 loop spans 14 amino acids. Trimming removed 6 bases from V and 1 base from J; junction bases left unmatched: 6. CDR3 protein: CSAPGQGRTDTQYF. CDR3 sequence (DNA): TGCAGTGCACCCGGACAGGGACGCACAGATACGCAGTATTTT.

This clonotype was picked up many times. V usage is TRBV6-1 and J usage is TRBJ2-2, with 10 bases lining up with TRBD2. The CDR3 consists of 18 residues. With 4 bases clipped from V and 7 bases from J, the junction kept 15 bases outside the gene matches. Germline V gives CDR1 MNHNS, CDR2 SASEGT. The CDR3, as DNA: TGTGCCAGCAGTGGTTTCTATGGGGCTAGCGGGAGAGGCGGGGAGCTGTTTTTT. Protein product: CASSGFYGASGRGGELFF.

The J gene is TRBJ2-7, the V gene TRBV20-1; D is possibly TRBD2 (5 bases). CDR3 length: 14 residues. Trimming removed 6 bases from V and 2 bases from J, with 17 bases in between. Germline CDR1 and CDR2: DFQATT and SNEGSKA (reference sequence). Here the CDR3 DNA reads TGCAGTGCGAGTCCCGGGATCTCCCCCTACGAGCAGTACTTC. Translation: CSASPGISPYEQYF.

V and J are TRBV20-1 and TRBJ1-2; 7 bases align to TRBD1. Trimming cost V 6 bases and J 5 bases; bases outside gene matches: 3. The germline V gene encodes CDR1 DFQATT and CDR2 SNEGSKA (reference sequence). This CDR3 comprises 11 residues. CDR3 amino acids: CSAVTGYGYTF. The CDR3 DNA reads TGCAGTGCAGTGACAGGGTATGGCTACACCTTC.

As regards this clonotype: An end of the junction differs from the germline gene, which may be a read error. The rearrangement links TRBV7-9 to TRBJ2-5; D not resolved. In germline, CDR1 is SEHNR, CDR2 FQNEAQ (reference sequence). The CDR3 covers 14 residues. The CDR3 DNA is TGTGCCAGCAGTTTAGGCCGCGGACAAGAGACCCAGTACTTC. It codes for CASSLGRGQETQYF.

There are many counts of this clonotype. The V call is TRBV9, the J call TRBJ1-5; 7 positions match TRBD1. The CDR3 has 14 amino acids. Germline values: CDR1 SGDLS, CDR2 YYNGEE. V was pared by 4 bases and J by 3 bases, with 4 bases of the junction left unmatched. The CDR3 region is CASSRTGNNQPQHF. The CDR3 DNA reads TGTGCCAGCAGCCGGACAGGCAACAATCAGCCCCAGCATTTT. The full variable domain, completed using reference TRBV9 and TRBJ1-5, is DSGVTQTPKHLITATGQRVTLRCSPRSGDLSVYWYQQSLDQGLQFLIQYYNGEERAKGNILERFSAQQFPDLHSELNLSSLELGDSALYFCASSRTGNNQPQHFGDGTRLSIL.

The sample holds many counts of this clonotype. V is TRBV15 and J is TRBJ2-1; 11 nucleotides line up with TRBD2. Trimming took 6 bases from V and 4 from J; bases not matched to a gene: 2. Germline V gene lookup returns CDR1 LNHNV and CDR2 YYDKDF (reference sequence). CDR3 size: 14 residues. The CDR3 DNA follows: TGTGCCACCAGACTAGCGGGAGCGTACAATGAGCAGTTCTTC. The encoded protein is CATRLAGAYNEQFF.

This clonotype has more than one count but fewer than ten. The genes are TRBV7-1 and TRBJ2-7, with D perhaps matching TRBD1 (5 bases). TRBV7-1 is recorded as an ORF, its role being uncertain. The germline V and J ends were trimmed by 3 bases and 6 bases, with 12 bases remaining between them. The CDR3 is 13 residues long. CDR3: CASSSDIRSEQYF. As DNA, the CDR3 is TGTGCCAGCAGCTCGGACATTCGGAGCGAGCAGTACTTC.

This clonotype was seen repeatedly, ten times or more. The rearrangement links TRBV28 to TRBJ2-5; possible D gene TRBD2, 5 bases. CDR3 length: 13 amino acids. The germline V gene has CDR1 MDHEN and CDR2 SYDVKM. The V end lost 5 bases, the J end lost 4 bases, and 11 bases lay between the germline ends. This CDR3 is CASSASGRETQYF. The DNA of the CDR3 is TGTGCCAGCAGTGCCTCTGGGAGAGAGACCCAGTACTTC.

This clonotype was observed many times. This chain connects TRBV12-3 or TRBV12-4 to TRBJ2-1, with TRBD1 matching over 10 bases. V was pared by 5 bases and J by 7 bases, with 5 bases of the junction left unmatched. CDR3 length: 14 amino acids. The CDR3 reads CASSPGTGVNEQFF. In nucleotides, the CDR3 is TGTGCCAGCAGTCCAGGGACAGGGGTAAATGAGCAGTTCTTC.

This clonotype has a count of ten or more. This chain uses TRBV20-1 with TRBJ1-1; TRBD1 matches 7 bases. The CDR3 totals 15 residues. V was pared by 1 base and J by 3 bases, with 8 bases of the junction left unmatched. The germline gives CDR1 DFQATT, CDR2 SNEGSKA (reference sequence). DNA of the CDR3: TGCAGTGCTAGAGCGGCCTTCAGGGGGGACACTGAAGCTTTCTTT. It translates to CSARAAFRGDTEAFF.

The gene calls are TRBV7-8 and TRBJ2-1, with 9 bases matching TRBD2. Germline lookup yields CDR1 SGHVS and CDR2 FQNEAQ. The CDR3 is made up of 16 amino acids. With V trimmed by 3 bases and J by 2 bases, 5 bases remained unmatched. In DNA form, the CDR3 reads TGTGCCAGCAGCTTCGGGGGCGGGGGGGCCTACAATGAGCAGTTCTTC. It encodes CASSFGGGGAYNEQFF. Variable domain in full (rest from reference TRBV7-8 and TRBJ2-1): GAGVSQSPRYKVAKRGQDVALRCDPISGHVSLFWYQQALGQGPEFLTYFQNEAQLDKSGLPSDRFFAERPEGSVSTLKIQRTQQEDSAVYLCASSFGGGGAYNEQFFGPGTRLTVL.

This clonotype has ten or more counts. This sequence joins TRBV10-3 and TRBJ1-2; D possibly corresponds to TRBD1 (5 bases). Germline CDR1 and CDR2: ENHRY and SYGVKD. This CDR3 contains 19 residues. Trimming cost V 0 bases and J 0 bases, with 20 bases left between them. The CDR3: CAISESVSAGVIANYGYTF. CDR3 DNA sequence: TGTGCCATCAGTGAGTCTGTCTCGGCGGGGGTGATAGCTAACTATGGCTACACCTTC.

The sample holds many counts of this clonotype. The CDR3 loop is CASSVLGQSSGANVLTF. The CDR3 nucleotides are TGTGCCAGCAGCGTACTGGGACAGAGCTCTGGGGCCAACGTCCTGACTTTC. The chain combines TRBV9 with TRBJ2-6, with TRBD1 matching over 7 bases. The CDR3 is made up of 17 amino acids. With V trimmed by 1 base and J by 0 bases, 4 bases remained unmatched. The germline V gene encodes CDR1 SGDLS and CDR2 YYNGEE.

This clonotype has ten or more counts. J is TRBJ1-6 and V is TRBV27; D remains ambiguous. CDR3 size: 14 residues. The germline CDR1 and CDR2 sequences are MNHEY and SMNVEV (reference sequence). With 2 bases removed from V and 9 bases from J, the gap between germline ends came to 11 bases. CDR3 DNA: TGTGCCAGCAGTTTAGAGGGAGGCGCTTCACCCCTCCACTTT. Translated, it gives CASSLEGGASPLHF.